A single sample gave rise to the 30 T cell receptor beta chains below, sequenced in a study of spatial heterogeneity in lung cancer. The time point: blood at routine non-recurrence follow-up after resection. TCRdb re-derived calls from the 5' RACE reads in MiXCR, one entry per CDR3 protein. The table has 15,000 to 20,000 distinct CDR3 sequences, more than 8% seen once; the top ten hold 35% to 40%. This sample comprised PBMCs, obtained at follow-up. Receptors originate from a female donor with early-stage non-small cell lung cancer.

This clonotype was detected many times. The J gene is TRBJ1-5, the V gene TRBV9; no firm D call. V lost 1 base, J lost 3 bases, and 11 bases lay in between. CDR1 and CDR2 from the germline V gene are SGDLS and YYNGEE. The CDR3 runs to 15 residues. CDR3 residues: CASSVSGGYNQPQHF. The CDR3 DNA is TGTGCCAGCAGCGTAAGTGGAGGGTACAATCAGCCCCAGCATTTT.

This clonotype has ten or more counts. The V gene is TRBV12-3 or TRBV12-4, the J gene TRBJ2-1; 9 nucleotides line up with TRBD2. The CDR3 has 13 amino acids. V shed 6 bases and J 7 bases; nucleotides not matched to a gene: 4. In nucleotides, the CDR3 is TGTGCCAGCAGGGACACTAGCGGGAATGAGCAGTTCTTC. It encodes CASRDTSGNEQFF.

The table lists this clonotype with many counts. This CDR3 is CASSLQGGSQPQHF. The CDR3 nucleotides read TGTGCCAGCAGTTTACAGGGGGGGAGTCAGCCCCAGCATTTT. The V call is TRBV12-3 or TRBV12-4, the J call TRBJ1-5; 7 nucleotides align to TRBD1. This CDR3 is 14 amino acids long. V was clipped by 2 bases and J by 6 bases; unmatched bases: 4.

This clonotype was recorded many times. The V and J genes are TRBV18 and TRBJ2-5, with 9 bases identical to TRBD1. V trimming: 3 bases; J trimming: 0 bases; junction bases outside the gene matches: 2. The CDR3 has 15 residues. Germline lookup yields CDR1 KGHSH and CDR2 LQKENI. CDR3 coding DNA: TGTGCCAGCTCACCGGGACAGGGTAACCAAGAGACCCAGTACTTC. Its protein product is CASSPGQGNQETQYF.

This clonotype was detected only a few times. The rearrangement joins TRBV19 to TRBJ2-7; TRBD1 aligns across 9 bases. The V and J ends lost 3 bases and 0 bases, in that order; junction bases with no gene match: 12. Germline V lookup: CDR1 LNHDA, CDR2 SQIVND (reference sequence). CDR3 length equals 18 residues. The DNA of the CDR3 is TGTGCCAGTAGTATTGCTCTAGTGGGGACAGGGAGCTCCTACGAGCAGTACTTC. Translated: CASSIALVGTGSSYEQYF.

This clonotype was seen repeatedly, ten times or more. The V call is TRBV5-4, the J call TRBJ2-7; TRBD2 agrees at 8 bases. The germline V gene encodes CDR1 SGHNT and CDR2 YYREEE (reference sequence). V shed 0 bases and J 3 bases; nucleotides not matched to a gene: 5. The CDR3 is 15 residues long. The CDR3 bases are TGTGCCAGCAGCTTGGAGACGGGAGGGAACTACGAGCAGTACTTC. This sequence encodes CASSLETGGNYEQYF.

This clonotype was counted only a few times. This chain connects TRBV12-5 to TRBJ1-2; perhaps TRBD1 as D (5 bases). The length of the CDR3 is 15 residues. Trimming removed 5 bases at V and 0 bases at J, with 13 bases between. Germline V gene sequence: CDR1 LGHNT, CDR2 FRNRAP. The chain's CDR3 is CASGIFGTANYGYTF. Here the CDR3 DNA reads TGTGCTAGTGGTATCTTCGGGACGGCTAACTATGGCTACACCTTC.

The rearrangement joins TRBV27 to TRBJ1-2; D call uncertain. Trimming pared 3 bases from V and 3 bases from J, leaving 8 bases between. Looked up from germline, CDR1 is MNHEY and CDR2 is SMNVEV (reference sequence). The CDR3 sequence is 13 residues long. CDR3 in amino acids: CASSFSQHYGYTF. The CDR3 DNA is TGTGCCAGCAGTTTTTCACAGCACTATGGCTACACCTTC.

This clonotype was counted many times. This chain uses TRBV9 with TRBJ2-2; TRBD2 aligns across 7 bases. The V gene's germline CDR1 is SGDLS and CDR2 YYNGEE. Trimming cost V 0 bases and J 1 base; bases outside gene matches: 3. The length of the CDR3 is 16 residues. CDR3 sequence reads: CASSVVRGRNTGELFF. CDR3 in DNA: TGTGCCAGCAGCGTAGTGCGGGGGAGGAACACCGGGGAGCTGTTTTTT.

This clonotype has only a few counts. The gene calls are TRBV7-8 and TRBJ2-2; D is possibly TRBD2 (6 bases). From germline, CDR1 is SGHVS and CDR2 FQNEAQ. Between the trimmed V and J ends, which lost 4 bases and 8 bases, there was a span of 11 bases. The CDR3 has 13 amino acids. CDR3: CASSSGTPGELFF. The CDR3 coding sequence is TGTGCCAGCAGCTCCGGGACTCCGGGGGAGCTGTTTTTT. The variable domain in full, with the rest retrieved from reference TRBV7-8 and TRBJ2-2, is GAGVSQSPRYKVAKRGQDVALRCDPISGHVSLFWYQQALGQGPEFLTYFQNEAQLDKSGLPSDRFFAERPEGSVSTLKIQRTQQEDSAVYLCASSSGTPGELFFGEGSRLTVL.

This clonotype was recorded at least ten times. At one end the junction does not follow the germline gene, possibly because of a read error. The V gene is TRBV4-2, the J gene TRBJ2-7, with TRBD1 matching over 9 bases. The CDR3 spans 13 residues. Per the germline V gene, CDR1 is LGHNA and CDR2 is YNFKEQ. The CDR3 nucleotides read TGTGCCAGCAGCCAAGAGGGCGGGACAGGGTCTAGTTTC. Protein: CASSQEGGTGSSF.

This clonotype was detected ten times or more. V is TRBV29-1 and J is TRBJ1-2; 10 bases fit TRBD1. CDR3 length equals 14 residues. The ends lost 2 bases at V and 6 bases at J; junction bases unmatched: 6. CDR1 and CDR2 from the germline V gene are SQVTM and ANQGSEA. As DNA, the CDR3 is TGCAGCGTTGAAAACCGGGACAGGGGCCATGGCTACACCTTC. Translating gives CSVENRDRGHGYTF. The whole variable domain, filled in from reference TRBV29-1 and TRBJ1-2, reads SAVISQKPSRDICQRGTSLTIQCQVDSQVTMMFWYRQQPGQSLTLIATANQGSEATYESGFVIDKFPISRPNLTFSTLTVSNMSPEDSSIYLCSVENRDRGHGYTFGSGTRLTVV.

This clonotype was seen at least ten times. The CDR3 protein is CASSLDYRDTQYF. CDR3 bases: TGTGCCAGCAGCTTAGATTACAGGGATACGCAGTATTTT. The V gene is TRBV11-3, the J gene TRBJ2-3; D might be TRBD1 (5 bases). The CDR3 covers 13 residues. Germline CDR1 is SGHNT and CDR2 is YENEEA. The V end was cut by 0 bases, the J end by 6 bases, with 7 bases between.

In this sample, this clonotype is medium-sized. The rearrangement joins TRBV30 to TRBJ1-2, with unresolved D. Germline-derived CDR1 and CDR2 are GTSNPN and SVGIG (reference sequence). The CDR3 extends over 12 amino acids. V was shortened by 0 bases and J by 8 bases, with 10 bases between the two germline ends. As DNA, the CDR3 is TGTGCCTGGAGTGTCTACGAAAAGGGCTACACCTTC. It yields the protein CAWSVYEKGYTF.

The rearrangement links TRBV12-3 or TRBV12-4 to TRBJ2-3; maybe TRBD1 (5 bases). V was pared by 3 bases and J by 1 base, with 11 bases between. CDR3 length: 15 amino acids. The CDR3 loop is CASSFRQRGTDTQYF. Here the CDR3 DNA reads TGTGCCAGCAGTTTTAGACAGCGTGGCACAGATACGCAGTATTTT.

This clonotype has at least ten counts. The chain couples TRBV7-9 to TRBJ2-1, with 11 positions matching TRBD2. The J segment lost 7 bases and the V segment lost 5 bases, leaving 7 bases of the junction unmatched. The length of the CDR3 is 15 residues. The V gene's germline CDR1 is SEHNR and CDR2 FQNEAQ (reference sequence). For the CDR3, the DNA is TGTGCCAGCAGCGCCGGGGGACTAGCGGTTAATGAGCAGTTCTTC. Translation: CASSAGGLAVNEQFF.

This clonotype was counted at least ten times. The genes are TRBV20-1 and TRBJ2-5; 12 bases agree with TRBD1. Per the germline V gene, CDR1 is DFQATT and CDR2 is SNEGSKA (reference sequence). The CDR3 has 14 residues. The trim removed 4 bases at V and 5 bases at J, leaving 5 bases unmatched. CDR3 residues: CSATGTGGGETQYF. The CDR3, as DNA: TGCAGTGCTACGGGGACAGGGGGCGGTGAGACCCAGTACTTC.

This clonotype was detected ten times or more. The chain couples TRBV7-2 to TRBJ2-7; D not resolved. The V gene's germline CDR1 is SGHTA and CDR2 FQGNSA. The CDR3 contains 15 residues. Trimming left V 6 bases short and J 5 bases short, with 20 bases between. DNA of the CDR3: TGTGCCAGCAGTCGCCGGGCCGTCCCCGTGGACGAGCAGTACTTC. It codes for CASSRRAVPVDEQYF. Together with reference TRBV7-2 and TRBJ2-7, the CDR3 gives the full variable domain: GAGVSQSPSNKVTEKGKDVELRCDPISGHTALYWYRQSLGQGLEFLIYFQGNSAPDKSGLPSDRFSAERTGGSVSTLTIQRTQQEDSAVYLCASSRRAVPVDEQYFGPGTRLTVT.

This clonotype was seen repeatedly, ten times or more. V is TRBV28 and J is TRBJ1-6, with TRBD1 as a possible D gene (5 bases). V was shortened by 3 bases and J by 8 bases, with 14 bases between the two germline ends. Per the germline V gene, CDR1 is MDHEN and CDR2 is SYDVKM. The CDR3 has 15 residues. The CDR3 sequence is CASSLVTGVDSPLHF. The CDR3 DNA reads TGTGCCAGCAGTTTGGTTACGGGGGTGGATTCACCCCTCCACTTT.

This clonotype has at least ten counts. The chain recombines TRBV29-1 with TRBJ2-3; D not resolved. Germline V lookup: CDR1 SQVTM, CDR2 ANQGSEA. CDR3 length equals 12 residues. Trimming shortened V by 2 bases and J by 7 bases, and 10 bases separated the two germline ends. The CDR3 sequence is CSVESESNTQYF. CDR3 nucleotides: TGCAGCGTTGAATCGGAGTCAAATACGCAGTATTTT.

This clonotype has ten or more counts. The rearrangement joins TRBV7-2 to TRBJ1-1; the D gene is possibly TRBD1 (5 bases). Germline V gene data show CDR1 as SGHTA and CDR2 as FQGNSA. The CDR3 is 13 residues long. V lost 7 bases to trimming and J lost 10 bases, with 19 bases between them. CDR3 loop: CASTSSWDGGAFF. CDR3 bases: TGTGCCAGCACTTCCTCCTGGGACGGCGGAGCTTTCTTT.

The V gene is TRBV20-1, the J gene TRBJ2-3; 10 bases line up with TRBD1. The CDR3 extends over 17 amino acids. Germline trimming cut 3 bases from V and 5 bases from J; bases unmatched to any gene: 14. Germline V gene sequence: CDR1 DFQATT, CDR2 SNEGSKA (reference sequence). The chain's CDR3 is CSARGTGVPGRGDTQYF. For the CDR3, the DNA is TGCAGTGCTAGGGGGACAGGGGTCCCGGGGAGAGGAGATACGCAGTATTTT.

This clonotype has at least ten counts. The chain recombines TRBV12-3 or TRBV12-4 with TRBJ2-1, with D unresolved. The CDR3 is made up of 14 amino acids. V was shortened by 5 bases and J by 6 bases, with 14 bases between the two germline ends. This CDR3 is CASSLLGQSNEQFF. DNA for the CDR3: TGTGCCAGCAGTCTCCTTGGCCAGAGCAATGAGCAGTTCTTC.

Many counts were recorded for this clonotype. V is TRBV7-2 and J is TRBJ1-6; D not certain. This CDR3 is built from 15 residues. V lost 2 bases, J lost 10 bases, and 15 bases lay in between. The germline CDR1 and CDR2 sequences are SGHTA and FQGNSA. The CDR3 here is CASSLTSTEGSPLHF. For the CDR3, the DNA is TGTGCCAGCAGCTTAACGTCAACTGAGGGCTCACCCCTCCACTTT.

Worth noting for this clonotype: A much bigger clone sits one base away, suggesting this may be a read error. The V gene is TRBV7-9, the J gene TRBJ1-1; 7 bases agree with TRBD1. This CDR3 spans 14 amino acids. Germline CDR1 is SEHNR and CDR2 is FQNEAQ (reference sequence). The DNA of the CDR3 is TGTGCCAGCAGCTTTCAGGGGGAATCGGCTGAAACTTTCTTT. Protein sequence: CASSFQGESAETFF.

Concerning this clonotype: This could be a read error, since a much larger clone is one nucleotide away. The CDR3 does not end in the conserved phenylalanine or tryptophan, so this is likely a read error. This chain uses TRBV23-1 with TRBJ2-7; D remains unclear. TRBV23-1 is annotated as an ORF whose role is uncertain. Trimming took off 7 bases at V and 6 bases at J, with 4 bases between the two ends. CDR3 size: 9 residues. CDR3 in DNA: TGCGCCAGCAACGGCGAGCAGTACTCC. This sequence encodes CASNGEQYS.

This clonotype was observed many times. The chain recombines TRBV6-5 with TRBJ2-7; 8 bases match TRBD1. The CDR3 consists of 13 residues. Germline lookup yields CDR1 MNHEY and CDR2 SVGAGI. The junction had 4 bases not matched to a gene; V was cut back by 7 bases and J by 2 bases. DNA of the CDR3: TGTGCCAGCAAGCCGGGACAGGCCTACGAGCAGTACTTC. Translated: CASKPGQAYEQYF.

The chain carries TRBV7-9 and TRBJ1-6, with no clear D. This CDR3 comprises 14 residues. Germline CDR1 SEHNR, CDR2 FQNEAQ (reference sequence). Trimming took 2 bases from V and 5 from J, leaving 7 bases between them. In nucleotides, the CDR3 is TGTGCCAGCAGCTTAAGCAACCATAATTCACCCCTCCACTTT. Amino acid sequence: CASSLSNHNSPLHF.

This clonotype has a count of ten or more. The gene calls are TRBV19 and TRBJ2-4; no clear D. The germline V gene encodes CDR1 LNHDA and CDR2 SQIVND (reference sequence). Trimming pared 3 bases from V and 0 bases from J, leaving 18 bases between. This CDR3 contains 18 residues. Here the CDR3 reads CASSIPLGRVGAKNIQYF. In DNA, the CDR3 is TGTGCCAGTAGTATCCCCCTTGGAAGGGTAGGAGCCAAAAACATTCAGTACTTC.

Many counts were recorded for this clonotype. The V call is TRBV12-3 or TRBV12-4, the J call TRBJ2-5; 7 bases fit TRBD1. The CDR3 is 14 amino acids. The V gene end was trimmed by 5 bases and the J gene end by 1 base; junction bases not matched to a gene: 4. The CDR3 region has the DNA TGTGCCAGCAGTCCCGGGGACAGCCAAGAGACCCAGTACTTC. This gives the protein CASSPGDSQETQYF.